This paragraph reports one T cell receptor (beta chain). Its antigen is still unknown. CDR1 and CDR2 (germline): SGHNT, YYREEE (reference sequence). J lost 10 bases, V lost 0 bases, and 9 bases had no gene match. The CDR3 spans 15 residues. Time point specified: pretreatment peripheral blood. Samples were collected from each patient before treatment and during treatment. Each patient gave between 1 and 8 of them in total. Templates that were synthetic TCR analogs were spiked into each PCR. Only in-frame clones appear in the TCRdb table, and some are missing; sequencing was by immunoSEQ multiplex PCR. The sample lists around 70,000 clones, around 90% seen once, with under 6% in the top ten. The sample belongs to a study of PD-L1 blockade in urothelial cancer. Study-wide background: Counts from blood samples showed a median of 141,255 T cells.

General study points: Below-median TCR clonality that was measured in pretreatment blood predicted better survival.

This specimen consisted of PBMCs, obtained around atezolizumab (anti-PD-L1) treatment. The TCR was taken from a man in his 70s with urothelial cancer. The genes are TRBV5-4 and TRBJ2-3, with 9 bases identical to TRBD2. DNA of the CDR3: TGTGCCAGCAGCTTGGGGTCTAGCGGGAAGGCTGCGCAGTATTTT. Protein product: CASSLGSSGKAAQYF. Complete variable domain (other parts from reference TRBV5-4 and TRBJ2-3): ETGVTQSPTHLIKTRGQQVTLRCSSQSGHNTVSWYQQALGQGPQFIFQYYREEENGRGNFPPRFSGLQFPNYSSELNVNALELDDSALYLCASSLGSSGKAAQYFGPGTRLTVL.